The next 28 T cell receptor beta chains were all read from a single sample in a study of radiotherapy plus CTLA-4 blockade in lung cancer. The assay was immunoSEQ multiplex PCR, and TCRdb's table has in-frame clones only and misses some. The sample holds about 110,000 clones, 70% to 90% seen once. Sequencing was performed on peripheral blood, taken from a patient treated with radiotherapy plus ipilimumab. These receptors all come from a human donor with non-small cell lung cancer that progressed on radiotherapy plus ipilimumab. Some clones in this sample may be carry-over from other donors' samples.

The chain is built from TRBV7-2 and TRBJ2-3; D is possibly TRBD1 or TRBD2 (6 bases each). V gave up 1 base and J gave up 6 bases, with 11 bases separating them. CDR1 and CDR2 (germline): SGHTA, FQGNSA. This CDR3 has 14 amino acids. The CDR3 protein is CASSLVGGDDTQYF. The CDR3 DNA sequence: TGTGCCAGCAGCTTAGTGGGGGGCGATGATACGCAGTATTTT.

This chain links TRBV2 with TRBJ1-1; D is uncertain. There are 13 residues in the CDR3. V lost 5 bases, J lost 1 base, and 8 bases lay in between. Germline lookup yields CDR1 SNHLY and CDR2 FYNNEI. The CDR3 nucleotides read TGTGCCAGCAGTCTAACAGAGAACACTGAAGCTTTCTTT. Protein sequence: CASSLTENTEAFF.

This clone has a single count. J is TRBJ2-3 and V is TRBV28; 7 bases fit TRBD1. CDR1 and CDR2 (germline): MDHEN, SYDVKM. The CDR3 spans 14 residues. The ends lost 6 bases at V and 4 bases at J; junction bases unmatched: 7. The DNA of the CDR3 is TGTGCCAGCAGGCCCCAGGGGGAAGCAGATACGCAGTATTTT. It encodes CASRPQGEADTQYF.

This chain uses TRBV18 with TRBJ1-4; no definite D call. The CDR3 contains 15 residues. Germline CDR1 is KGHSH and CDR2 is LQKENI. Trimming cost V 4 bases and J 6 bases, with 15 bases left between them. The CDR3 reads CASSLGPMADEKLFF. CDR3 coding DNA: TGTGCCAGCTCACTAGGACCCATGGCTGATGAAAAACTGTTTTTT.

The V and J genes are TRBV30 and TRBJ2-4, with D perhaps being TRBD1 or TRBD2 (5 bases each). This CDR3 comprises 16 residues. Trimming removed 1 base at V and 7 bases at J, with 20 bases between. CDR1 is GTSNPN, CDR2 SVGIG, per germline (reference sequence). CDR3 in amino acids: CAWSGFGGFGRNIQYF. As DNA, the CDR3 is TGTGCCTGGAGTGGGTTTGGGGGATTCGGGCGGAACATTCAGTACTTC.

This clone appeared a few times. The J gene is TRBJ1-4, the V gene TRBV18, with D possibly TRBD1 on 5 matching bases. The CDR3 contains 17 residues. V gave up 3 bases and J gave up 3 bases, with 17 bases separating them. Germline CDR1 KGHSH, CDR2 LQKENI. CDR3 coding DNA: TGTGCCAGCTCACCGAGACCAACGCAGGGACCTAATGAAAAACTGTTTTTT. It is translated as CASSPRPTQGPNEKLFF.

The DNA for the CDR3 is TGTGCCAGCAGTGTGACGGCTAGCGGGGGTGGAGAGCAGTACTTC. This gives the protein CASSVTASGGGEQYF. The gene calls are TRBV2 and TRBJ2-5; 10 bases are a match to TRBD2. The germline gives CDR1 SNHLY, CDR2 FYNNEI. CDR3 length: 15 amino acids. The trim removed 4 bases at V and 11 bases at J, leaving 13 bases unmatched.

This clone has just one count. CDR3 in amino acids: CASSPTSGGDQYF. The CDR3 DNA reads as TGTGCCAGCTCTCCGACTAGCGGGGGGGATCAGTACTTC. V usage is TRBV18 and J usage is TRBJ2-7; 14 bases fit TRBD2. This CDR3 is built from 13 residues. CDR1 KGHSH and CDR2 LQKENI come from the germline V gene. J was trimmed by 10 bases and V by 6 bases; bases with no gene match: 5.

The CDR3 bases are TGCGCCAGCAGCTTGCCGAGCGGGGACTTCCCATTCTCCTACGAGCAGTACTTC. It translates to CASSLPSGDFPFSYEQYF. The V and J genes are TRBV5-1 and TRBJ2-7, with 7 bases that match TRBD2. The V gene end was trimmed by 1 base and the J gene end by 0 bases; junction bases not matched to a gene: 13. The CDR3 runs 18 residues. Germline CDR1 and CDR2: SGHRS and YFSETQ.

This sequence joins TRBV4-2 and TRBJ2-3, with 9 bases that match TRBD2. Germline trimming cut 3 bases from V and 5 bases from J; bases unmatched to any gene: 9. This CDR3 region has 16 residues. CDR1 is LGHNA, CDR2 YNFKEQ, per germline. The CDR3 region is CASSQEMGAGGDTQYF. The CDR3, as DNA: TGTGCCAGCAGCCAGGAGATGGGAGCGGGGGGAGATACGCAGTATTTT.

This chain links TRBV6-4 with TRBJ2-3; no definite D call. Germline V lookup: CDR1 MRHNA, CDR2 SNTAGT. The CDR3 runs to 13 residues. V was pared by 3 bases and J by 2 bases, with 6 bases between. The CDR3 loop is CASSEGDTDTQYF. The CDR3 DNA follows: TGTGCCAGCAGTGAAGGAGACACAGATACGCAGTATTTT.

The chain combines TRBV4-3 with TRBJ2-5, with TRBD1 as a possible D gene (6 bases). The J call is uncertain, as TRBJ2-7 better fits the DNA end. CDR1 and CDR2 (germline): LGHNA, YSLEER. This CDR3 is 14 amino acids long. CDR3 region: CASSQAGQTYEQYF. CDR3 coding DNA: TGCGCCAGCAGCCAAGCTGGACAGACCTACGAGCAGTACTTC.

The J gene is TRBJ1-1, the V gene TRBV5-1, with D tentatively TRBD1 (5 bases). There are 15 residues in the CDR3. V dropped 4 bases and J dropped 3 bases, with 16 bases sitting between them. Germline CDR1 reads SGHRS; CDR2 reads YFSETQ. The CDR3 region is CASSITGIRDTEAFF. The CDR3 nucleotides are TGCGCCAGCAGCATTACAGGAATCCGGGACACTGAAGCTTTCTTT.

V and J are TRBV5-1 and TRBJ2-2; D possibly corresponds to TRBD1 (6 bases). From germline, CDR1 is SGHRS and CDR2 YFSETQ. This CDR3 region has 16 residues. V dropped 5 bases and J dropped 1 base, with 15 bases sitting between them. The CDR3 reads CASRSTGTLNTGELFF. The CDR3 coding sequence is TGCGCCAGCAGGTCAACCGGGACACTGAACACCGGGGAGCTGTTTTTT.

The rearrangement links TRBV7-9 to TRBJ1-6; tentative D call: TRBD1 (6 bases). V lost 4 bases and J lost 3, with 13 bases in between. Germline values: CDR1 SEHNR, CDR2 FQNEAQ (reference sequence). This CDR3 has 16 amino acids. CDR3 coding DNA: TGTGCCAGCAGCTGGGGACATACCTACTATAATTCACCCCTCCACTTT. Encoded protein: CASSWGHTYYNSPLHF.

The chain links TRBV28 to TRBJ2-5; possible D gene TRBD1, 5 bases. Germline V gene sequence: CDR1 MDHEN, CDR2 SYDVKM. The ends were cut back, 4 bases at V and 0 bases at J, with 12 bases in the middle. CDR3 size: 15 residues. This CDR3 reads CASSWGPDNQETQYF. The CDR3 bases are TGTGCCAGCAGTTGGGGCCCGGACAACCAAGAGACCCAGTACTTC. Full variable domain (remainder filled in from reference TRBV28 and TRBJ2-5): DVKVTQSSRYLVKRTGEKVFLECVQDMDHENMFWYRQDPGLGLRLIYFSYDVKMKEKGDIPEGYSVSREKKERFSLILESASTNQTSMYLCASSWGPDNQETQYFGPGTRLLVL.

This sequence joins TRBV30 and TRBJ1-5; D is unresolved. This CDR3 region has 13 residues. The V gene's germline CDR1 is GTSNPN and CDR2 SVGIG (reference sequence). The germline V and J ends were trimmed by 0 bases and 0 bases, with 3 bases remaining between them. The CDR3 nucleotides are TGTGCCTGGAGTGTCCATAGCAATCAGCCCCAGCATTTT. Its translation: CAWSVHSNQPQHF.

The chain combines TRBV5-5 with TRBJ1-2; D remains ambiguous. V gave up 4 bases and J gave up 3 bases, with 13 bases separating them. Germline V gives CDR1 SGHKS, CDR2 YYEKEE (reference sequence). This CDR3 contains 14 residues. The CDR3 is CASSRAVLDYGYTF. The DNA for the CDR3 is TGTGCCAGCAGCAGGGCGGTTTTAGACTATGGCTACACCTTC.

A note on this clone: Other DNA sequences in this sample translate to the same CDR3. The chain carries TRBV9 and TRBJ2-2; 9 nucleotides align to TRBD2. V lost 0 bases to trimming and J lost 5 bases; unmatched junction nucleotides: 8. The CDR3 is made up of 17 amino acids. Per germline, CDR1 SGDLS and CDR2 YYNGEE. The CDR3, as DNA: TGTGCCAGCAGCGTAGCTCCGGCTAGCGGGGAGACCGGGGAGCTGTTTTTT. Its protein product is CASSVAPASGETGELFF.

This chain links TRBV21-1 with TRBJ2-7; TRBD2, the table's D call, lacks a check against the DNA. TRBV21-1 is recorded as a pseudogene. The CDR3 has 15 residues. CDR3 sequence: CASSTPRTSGDEQYF. The CDR3 nucleotides are TGTGCCAGCAGCACCCCCCGGACTAGCGGGGACGAGCAGTACTTC.

J is TRBJ1-2 and V is TRBV27, with 8 nucleotides matching TRBD1. V was pared by 5 bases and J by 3 bases, with 14 bases of the junction left unmatched. CDR1 and CDR2 (germline): MNHEY, SMNVEV (reference sequence). This CDR3 has 17 amino acids. The CDR3 bases are TGTGCCAGCAGTCTATACAGGGGGGTCGGCAGTGACTATGGCTACACCTTC. Encoded protein: CASSLYRGVGSDYGYTF.

The genes are TRBV4-3 and TRBJ1-1; D may be TRBD1 (6 bases). The V gene's germline CDR1 is LGHNA and CDR2 YSLEER. This CDR3 has 14 residues. V lost 5 bases and J 1 base, leaving 11 bases between the germline ends. DNA of the CDR3: TGCGCCAGCAGCTACATACAGGGGAACACTGAAGCTTTCTTT. It specifies CASSYIQGNTEAFF.

This clone was seen only once. The J gene is TRBJ2-7, the V gene TRBV13; TRBD2 is a possible D gene (5 bases). The V end was cut by 5 bases, the J end by 7 bases, with 12 bases between. This CDR3 contains 12 residues. Germline V gene sequence: CDR1 PRHDT, CDR2 FYEKMQ (reference sequence). CDR3 residues: CASSLLEMEQYF. The CDR3 DNA follows: TGTGCCAGCAGCCTACTAGAAATGGAGCAGTACTTC.

V usage is TRBV7-2 and J usage is TRBJ2-1, with D possibly TRBD1 on 6 matching bases. V gave up 6 bases and J gave up 7 bases, with 10 bases separating them. CDR3 size: 12 residues. CDR1 and CDR2 (germline): SGHTA, FQGNSA. CDR3 loop: CASSLDRNEQFF. DNA for the CDR3: TGTGCCAGCAGTCTAGACAGGAATGAGCAGTTCTTC.

The gene calls are TRBV6-1 and TRBJ2-7, with D unresolved. Trimming left V 5 bases short and J 2 bases short, with 10 bases between. The CDR3 sequence is 13 residues long. Looked up from germline, CDR1 is MNHNS and CDR2 is SASEGT. The CDR3 here is CASSLGNAYEQYF. CDR3 nucleotide sequence: TGTGCCAGCAGTCTGGGAAATGCCTACGAGCAGTACTTC.

The chain links TRBV29-1 to TRBJ1-2, with D perhaps matching TRBD1 (6 bases). Trimming removed 6 bases from V and 1 base from J, with 15 bases in between. Looked up from germline, CDR1 is SQVTM and CDR2 is ANQGSEA. This CDR3 is 14 amino acids long. CDR3 sequence: CSVGGDNNNYGYTF. CDR3 DNA sequence: TGCAGCGTCGGGGGGGACAACAATAACTATGGCTACACCTTC. Looking up the rest from reference TRBV29-1 and TRBJ1-2 gives the full variable domain: SAVISQKPSRDICQRGTSLTIQCQVDSQVTMMFWYRQQPGQSLTLIATANQGSEATYESGFVIDKFPISRPNLTFSTLTVSNMSPEDSSIYLCSVGGDNNNYGYTFGSGTRLTVV.

V gene TRBV2 combines with J gene TRBJ2-1; D unclear. CDR3 length: 13 amino acids. The V gene lost 1 base and the J gene lost 2 bases, with 3 bases spanning the gap. The germline V gene encodes CDR1 SNHLY and CDR2 FYNNEI. The CDR3 loop reads CASSEVTYNEQFF. The CDR3 coding sequence is TGTGCCAGCAGTGAAGTAACCTACAATGAGCAGTTCTTC.

The rearrangement joins TRBV28 to TRBJ1-5; 8 bases are shared with TRBD1. V shed 7 bases and J 5 bases; nucleotides not matched to a gene: 7. CDR1 is MDHEN, CDR2 SYDVKM, per germline. The CDR3 loop spans 14 amino acids. Here the CDR3 reads CASKRAGGYQPQHF. The CDR3 bases are TGTGCCAGCAAGCGTGCAGGGGGCTATCAGCCCCAGCATTTT.